A single sample is the source of the 19 T cell receptor beta chains below, sequenced in a study of OX40 agonist ivuxolimab in advanced cancers. Sequencing used immunoSEQ multiplex PCR; TCRdb keeps in-frame clones, though not all of them. The data hold tens of thousands of clones, with approximately 89% observed a single time. The sequencing used CD4+ or CD8+ T cells sorted from blood, collected in a trial of the OX40 agonist ivuxolimab. These receptor sequences come from an adult with an advanced solid tumor such as melanoma, head and neck, liver or kidney cancer.

The chain has TRBV11-2 and TRBJ2-1; 10 nucleotides line up with TRBD2. Germline V gives CDR1 SGHAT, CDR2 FQNNGV. The CDR3 is 16 amino acids. Trimming at V came to 2 bases and at J to 4 bases, leaving 5 bases not matched to a gene. The CDR3 here is CASSLLAGARYNEQFF. CDR3 sequence (DNA): TGTGCCAGCAGCTTACTAGCGGGAGCTCGGTACAATGAGCAGTTCTTC.

V usage is TRBV2 and J usage is TRBJ1-1, with 7 positions matching TRBD1. V shed 7 bases and J 1 base; nucleotides not matched to a gene: 9. CDR3 length: 15 amino acids. CDR1 is SNHLY and CDR2 is FYNNEI in the germline V gene. CDR3 loop: CASNPQDRANTEAFF. In nucleotides, the CDR3 is TGTGCCAGCAACCCCCAAGACAGGGCGAACACTGAAGCTTTCTTT.

This clone was counted between two and nine times. The CDR3 region has the DNA TGTGCCAGCAGTCTCTCCGGGTCCTATGGCTACACCTTC. Its protein product is CASSLSGSYGYTF. This chain uses TRBV27 with TRBJ1-2; D unclear. The germline V gene encodes CDR1 MNHEY and CDR2 SMNVEV (reference sequence). V was trimmed by 5 bases and J by 4 bases, leaving 11 bases between them. The CDR3 is 13 amino acids.

The V call is TRBV28, the J call TRBJ1-4; D possibly corresponds to TRBD1 (6 bases). Between the trimmed V and J ends, which lost 3 bases and 4 bases, there was a span of 12 bases. CDR1 and CDR2 (germline): MDHEN, SYDVKM. This CDR3 is 15 amino acids long. For the CDR3, the DNA is TGTGCCAGCAGTTTTCACAGGGCGAGTAATGAAAAACTGTTTTTT. It encodes CASSFHRASNEKLFF.

The chain has TRBV9 and TRBJ2-1, with 7 bases lining up with TRBD2. There are 15 residues in the CDR3. V lost 0 bases and J lost 3; bases outside the gene matches: 3. CDR1 and CDR2 from the germline V gene are SGDLS and YYNGEE. CDR3 sequence reads: CASSVAREVYNEQFF. CDR3 nucleotide sequence: TGTGCCAGCAGCGTAGCTCGGGAGGTCTACAATGAGCAGTTCTTC.

The gene calls are TRBV28 and TRBJ1-4, with D possibly TRBD1 on 6 matching bases. The V end was cut by 6 bases, the J end by 8 bases, with 31 bases between. CDR3 size: 19 residues. CDR1 and CDR2 from the germline V gene are MDHEN and SYDVKM. The CDR3 protein is CASSPFTLTATGRVEKLFF. CDR3 DNA sequence: TGTGCCAGCAGCCCTTTTACCCTCACCGCGACAGGACGTGTGGAAAAACTGTTTTTT. Complete variable domain (other parts from reference TRBV28 and TRBJ1-4): DVKVTQSSRYLVKRTGEKVFLECVQDMDHENMFWYRQDPGLGLRLIYFSYDVKMKEKGDIPEGYSVSREKKERFSLILESASTNQTSMYLCASSPFTLTATGRVEKLFFGSGTQLSVL.

This clone is classed as medium-sized. V is TRBV2 and J is TRBJ2-7; unclear D gene. The germline V gene has CDR1 SNHLY and CDR2 FYNNEI. V gave up 3 bases and J gave up 4 bases, with 7 bases separating them. CDR3 size: 12 residues. CDR3 residues: CASSDGPYEQYF. The CDR3 DNA sequence: TGTGCCAGCAGTGACGGACCATACGAGCAGTACTTC.

The chain uses TRBV6-1 and TRBJ2-7; unclear D gene. V lost 0 bases and J 4 bases, leaving 7 bases between the germline ends. There are 13 residues in the CDR3. Germline V lookup: CDR1 MNHNS, CDR2 SASEGT. The CDR3 protein is CASSEASAYEQYV. Here the CDR3 DNA reads TGTGCCAGCAGTGAAGCCTCCGCATACGAGCAGTACGTC.

The chain is built from TRBV25-1 and TRBJ2-1; a weak D match, TRBD1 (6 bases). Germline V lookup: CDR1 MGHDK, CDR2 SYGVNS. The CDR3 runs 16 residues. The V end was cut by 5 bases, the J end by 4 bases, with 18 bases between. The CDR3 coding sequence is TGTGCCAGCAGTTCGGGACACCCCAAACGTTACAATGAGCAGTTCTTC. The encoded protein is CASSSGHPKRYNEQFF.

The chain employs TRBV27 and TRBJ2-5; D may match TRBD1 or TRBD2 (6 bases each). The V gene lost 4 bases and the J gene lost 0 bases, with 12 bases spanning the gap. The CDR3 spans 15 residues. Germline V lookup: CDR1 MNHEY, CDR2 SMNVEV (reference sequence). The CDR3: CASSYVGGYQETQYF. CDR3 DNA sequence: TGTGCCAGCAGTTACGTAGGGGGGTACCAAGAGACCCAGTACTTC.

The V call is TRBV7-6, the J call TRBJ1-4; TRBD1 matches at 11 bases. V gave up 5 bases and J gave up 7 bases; unmatched junction bases: 15. This CDR3 is built from 18 residues. From germline, CDR1 is SGHVS and CDR2 FNYEAQ. The CDR3 bases are TGTGCCAGCAGCCGCTTCGCGGACAGGGGGCCTTGGAGTGAAAAACTGTTTTTT. Translating gives CASSRFADRGPWSEKLFF.

There are a few counts of this clone. The gene calls are TRBV5-1 and TRBJ1-5; no reliable D call. In germline, CDR1 is SGHRS, CDR2 YFSETQ. This CDR3 contains 14 residues. Trimming stripped 0 bases from V and 4 bases from J, with 8 bases between. The CDR3 DNA reads TGCGCCAGCAGCTTGGCGGGCCTTAATCAGCCCCAGCATTTT. It specifies CASSLAGLNQPQHF.

The chain recombines TRBV11-2 with TRBJ2-1; D may be TRBD1 or TRBD2 (6 bases each). Per the germline V gene, CDR1 is SGHAT and CDR2 is FQNNGV. Trimming cost V 3 bases and J 0 bases, with 21 bases left between them. The CDR3 totals 19 residues. The CDR3 region has the DNA TGTGCCAGCAGCTTCCCTTATGAGGGGGGCCCGAGCTCCTACAATGAGCAGTTCTTC. Protein: CASSFPYEGGPSSYNEQFF.

V usage is TRBV11-2 and J usage is TRBJ2-7, with TRBD2 matching 10 bases. In germline, CDR1 is SGHAT, CDR2 FQNNGV. With 1 base clipped from V and 3 bases from J, the junction kept 0 bases outside the gene matches. This CDR3 has 14 amino acids. The DNA of the CDR3 is TGTGCCAGCAGCTTAGGGACTAGCGGCTACGAGCAGTACTTC. It is translated as CASSLGTSGYEQYF.

The CDR3 here is CASSHPGQGARQPQHF. DNA of the CDR3: TGTGCCAGTAGTCACCCGGGACAGGGGGCACGTCAGCCCCAGCATTTT. This chain uses TRBV19 with TRBJ1-5; 12 bases agree with TRBD1. Trimming at V came to 5 bases and at J to 6 bases, leaving 8 bases not matched to a gene. Germline values: CDR1 LNHDA, CDR2 SQIVND (reference sequence). There are 16 residues in the CDR3. Drawing the rest from reference TRBV19 and TRBJ1-5, the complete variable domain is DGGITQSPKYLFRKEGQNVTLSCEQNLNHDAMYWYRQDPGQGLRLIYYSQIVNDFQKGDIAEGYSVSREKKESFPLTVTSAQKNPTAFYLCASSHPGQGARQPQHFGDGTRLSIL.

The CDR3 DNA reads as TGTGCCAGCAGTTACCCGCGGAGGGTTCAGCCCCAGCATTTT. Its protein is CASSYPRRVQPQHF. The V call is TRBV6-5, the J call TRBJ1-5; D is unresolved. CDR3 length: 14 amino acids. Germline V CDR1 and CDR2: MNHEY, SVGAGI. Between the trimmed V and J ends, which lost 2 bases and 6 bases, there was a span of 11 bases.

The gene calls are TRBV7-2 and TRBJ2-1; D call uncertain. V was trimmed by 6 bases and J by 7 bases, leaving 10 bases between them. Germline CDR1 is SGHTA and CDR2 is FQGNSA. The CDR3 runs 12 residues. In nucleotides, the CDR3 is TGTGCCAGCAGTCTTAGCAGAAATGAGCAGTTCTTC. This codes for CASSLSRNEQFF.

V gene TRBV27 combines with J gene TRBJ2-3; D is perhaps TRBD2 (6 bases). Germline V CDR1 and CDR2: MNHEY, SMNVEV (reference sequence). The CDR3 has 14 residues. The V end was cut by 7 bases, the J end by 0 bases, with 11 bases between. CDR3 protein: CASKIAVSTDTQYF. CDR3 nucleotide sequence: TGTGCCAGCAAAATAGCGGTTAGCACAGATACGCAGTATTTT.

This chain joins TRBV9 and TRBJ1-1; no clear D. V was trimmed by 0 bases and J by 5 bases, leaving 11 bases between them. The CDR3 has 14 amino acids. Germline CDR1 is SGDLS and CDR2 is YYNGEE. CDR3 in DNA: TGTGCCAGCAGCGTAGTCCCTACGGAAACTGAAGCTTTCTTT. Translation: CASSVVPTETEAFF.